A selection of T cell receptor beta chains follows, all from one sample in a study of blood T cells in healthy people across ages. TCRdb re-called the 5' RACE reads through MiXCR, storing one row per CDR3 protein. The sample contains some 1.7 million distinct CDR3 sequences, 28% of which appear only once. The specimen sequenced was blood. The receptors derive from a woman in her 30s in good health. Each CDR3 is given with its conserved first and last residue. The order of the fields is D gene, J gene, V gene, clone size, CDR3 protein, CDR3 DNA. The D gene is left open where the match is weak. Not every row has a clone size; where given, it reads once, few, many or a size class.

. TRBJ2-6 TRBV2 . CASRGVGGANVLTF TGTGCCAGCAGAGGGGTCGGAGGGGCCAACGTCCTGACTTTC
TRBD1 TRBJ1-1 TRBV6-2/TRBV6-3 few CASSQGPTGFGTEAFF TGTGCCAGCTCCCAGGGCCCGACAGGGTTTGGAACTGAAGCTTTCTTT
. TRBJ2-1 TRBV4-3 . CASSPRGGTPSGEQFF TGCGCCAGCAGCCCCCGGGGAGGGACACCCTCAGGTGAGCAGTTCTTC
. TRBJ2-5 TRBV5-1 few CASSARTGNQETQYF TGCGCCAGCAGCGCCCGTACAGGTAACCAAGAGACCCAGTACTTC
TRBD1 TRBJ1-1 TRBV20-1 . CSVPNHRTGRTEAFF TGCAGTGTCCCGAACCATCGGACAGGTCGCACTGAAGCTTTCTTT
. TRBJ2-1 TRBV28 many CASNLWGEQFF TGTGCCAGCAACCTATGGGGGGAGCAGTTCTTC
TRBD2 TRBJ2-7 TRBV7-2 many CASSLTGGAYEQYF TGCGCCAGCAGCTTGACGGGGGGGGCCTACGAGCAGTACTTC
. TRBJ2-3 TRBV6-1 . CASSGAGLYTDTQYF TGTGCCAGCAGTGGGGCAGGACTCTACACAGATACGCAGTATTTT
. TRBJ1-1 TRBV20-1 . CSASLARTFTEAFF TGCAGTGCTAGCCTAGCCAGGACCTTCACTGAAGCTTTCTTT
. TRBJ2-3 TRBV12-3/TRBV12-4 . CASSPPTSVDTQYF TGTGCCAGCTCGCCCCCAACCTCAGTAGATACGCAGTATTTT
. TRBJ2-1 TRBV20-1 many CSARDPYSKSYNEQFF TGCAGTGCTAGAGATCCCTACAGCAAATCCTACAATGAGCAGTTCTTC
TRBD1 TRBJ1-1 TRBV4-3 . CASSGKDRQTEAFF TGCGCCAGCAGCGGTAAGGACAGGCAGACTGAAGCTTTCTTT
TRBD1 TRBJ2-3 TRBV29-1 many CSVTDRGSTDTQYF TGCAGCGTTACCGACAGGGGGAGCACAGATACGCAGTATTTT
. TRBJ2-3 TRBV29-1 many CSVSRTDTQYF TGCAGCGTTAGCCGCACAGATACGCAGTATTTT
. TRBJ2-1 TRBV30 . CAWSDLSNEQFF TGTGCCTGGAGTGACCTTTCCAATGAGCAGTTCTTC
TRBD1 TRBJ2-1 TRBV20-1 . CSARPGTGNDEQFF TGCAGTGCTAGACCCGGGACAGGGAACGATGAGCAGTTCTTC
TRBD1 TRBJ1-5 TRBV5-1 many CASSLAGGDQPQHF TGCGCCAGCAGCTTGGCAGGGGGCGATCAGCCCCAGCATTTT
. TRBJ1-5 TRBV18 . CASSPSRTRLGQPQHF TGTGCCAGCTCACCATCCCGGACCCGCCTGGGTCAGCCCCAGCATTTT
. TRBJ1-1 TRBV4-1 . CASSPLPDGRGNTEAFF TGCGCCAGCAGCCCTTTGCCGGACGGCCGAGGTAACACTGAAGCTTTCTTT
TRBD2 TRBJ2-1 TRBV25-1 . CASSDSGRRVNEQFF TGTGCCAGCAGTGACAGCGGGAGGCGGGTCAATGAGCAGTTCTTC
TRBD1 TRBJ2-4 TRBV6-1 . CASSQDRANIQYF TGTGCCAGCAGCCAGGACAGGGCAAACATTCAGTACTTC
TRBD1 TRBJ2-5 TRBV29-1 . CSVRDRAAGETQYF TGCAGCGTTCGAGACAGGGCGGCAGGGGAGACCCAGTACTTC
TRBD1 TRBJ2-2 TRBV6-5 . CASSYGQGATGELFF TGTGCCAGCAGTTACGGACAGGGGGCCACCGGGGAGCTGTTTTTT
. TRBJ2-5 TRBV6-5 few CASSYSRGKETQYF TGTGCCAGCAGTTACTCGAGGGGTAAAGAGACCCAGTACTTC
. TRBJ2-5 TRBV25-1 . CASSERWETQYF TGTGCCAGCAGTGAGAGGTGGGAGACCCAGTACTTC
. TRBJ2-1 TRBV12-3/TRBV12-4 . CASRSMNEQFF TGTGCCAGCAGGTCAATGAATGAGCAGTTCTTC
. TRBJ2-6 TRBV4-3 many CASSQGSGISGANVLTF TGCGCCAGCAGCCAAGGCTCAGGGATCTCTGGGGCCAACGTCCTGACTTTC
TRBD2 TRBJ2-1 TRBV20-1 . CSARVGLAGGPSYNEQFF TGCAGTGCTAGAGTTGGACTAGCGGGAGGGCCCTCCTACAATGAGCAGTTCTTC
TRBD1 TRBJ1-6 TRBV4-1 few CASSHHRTGRDSPLHF TGCGCCAGCAGCCACCACCGGACAGGTCGGGATTCACCCCTCCACTTT
. TRBJ1-2 TRBV6-6 many CASSRTNIIANYGYTF TGTGCCAGCAGCCGGACAAATATTATAGCTAACTATGGCTACACCTTC
. TRBJ1-6 TRBV29-1 . CSVECRGPGCSPLHF TGCAGCGTTGAGTGTCGGGGGCCGGGATGTTCACCCCTCCACTTT
. TRBJ2-3 TRBV20-1 many CSARSGSSRGDTQYF TGCAGTGCTAGGTCCGGGTCTTCGAGGGGAGATACGCAGTATTTT
. TRBJ2-5 TRBV29-1 many CSVDEYQETQYF TGCAGCGTTGATGAGTACCAAGAGACCCAGTACTTC
. TRBJ1-2 TRBV20-1 few CSAREGGTGAYGYTF TGCAGTGCTAGAGAAGGAGGGACCGGTGCTTATGGCTACACCTTC
. TRBJ2-1 TRBV7-9 few CASSYWTDYNEQFF TGTGCCAGCAGCTATTGGACAGATTACAATGAGCAGTTCTTC
TRBD2 TRBJ2-5 TRBV9 . CASALKPAGGVETQYF TGTGCCAGCGCCCTAAAGCCAGCGGGAGGGGTAGAGACCCAGTACTTC
TRBD2 TRBJ2-1 TRBV20-1 . CSASKPASGHNEQFF TGCAGTGCTAGTAAACCGGCTAGCGGACACAATGAGCAGTTCTTC
. TRBJ1-5 TRBV6-2/TRBV6-3 . CASRTTGIQPQHF TGTGCCAGCAGAACCACAGGGATCCAGCCCCAGCATTTT
. TRBJ2-3 TRBV7-2 . CASSPDPSTDTQYF TGTGCCAGCAGCCCCGACCCTAGCACAGATACGCAGTATTTT
. TRBJ1-5 TRBV28 . CASSLRGWGNQPQHF TGTGCCAGCAGTCTCAGGGGTTGGGGCAATCAGCCCCAGCATTTT
. TRBJ2-5 TRBV20-1 few CSAIFAGETQYF TGCAGTGCTATCTTCGCTGGAGAGACCCAGTACTTC
. TRBJ1-5 TRBV6-1 . CASSGGTPSNQPQHF TGTGCCAGCAGTGGGGGGACCCCGAGCAATCAGCCCCAGCATTTT